The clone carrying this T cell receptor (beta chain) was observed many times. The target antigen is unknown. These patients, aged 18 to 65, had recently diagnosed hyperthyroidism lasting under 2 months. Trimming at V came to 0 bases and at J to 3 bases, leaving 5 bases not matched to a gene. Germline-derived CDR1 and CDR2 are LGHDT and YNNKEL (reference sequence). The CDR3 extends over 16 amino acids. This sample is drawn from a study of T cells in Graves' hyperthyroidism and ophthalmopathy. General study results and limits: Among thyroid clonotypes expanded above 0.001, most also appeared in blood.

The TCR beta CDR3 regions underwent amplification using RNA transcripts as the source. Carried out on the TCR CDR3, a first-round RT-PCR used the HTBI primer set. From the multiplex PCR reads, TCRdb called clonotypes with MiXCR, one entry per CDR3 protein. The table has 350,000 to 400,000 distinct CDR3 sequences, more than 12% seen once; the top ten hold 32%. The sequencing input was blood. This rearrangement joins TRBV3-1 to TRBJ2-7, with 10 bases identical to TRBD2. The source of this sequence is a woman younger than 45 with Graves' hyperthyroidism. The CDR3 sequence: CASSQDPASGSYEQYF. In DNA form, the CDR3 reads TGTGCCAGCAGCCAAGATCCGGCTAGCGGGAGCTACGAGCAGTACTTC.